This T cell receptor (beta chain) was documented in a study of blood T cell repertoires in COVID-19 (dated by TCRdb to about 2020). The study in broad terms: The collaborator samples originated in the United States, Italy and Spain and spanned the acute and convalescent phases of COVID-19. Samples were obtained from the ongoing ImmuneRACE study (first 160 participants) and from about 1,300 subjects provided by 6 global collaborators. The repertoires were made available in a free public database intended to serve as a resource for research on the immune response to SARS-CoV-2. Sample metadata almost always included a de-identified subject ID, COVID-19 status, age in years and sex. Where available, HLA class I and class II types were obtained from metadata supplied by the sample provider rather than from assay-based typing. The dataset comprised deeply sampled blood TCRbeta repertoires from subjects exposed to, actively infected with, or recovered from COVID-19. The material from the prospective study consisted of cDNA or gDNA derived from T cells, B-cell-depleted T cells, or PBMCs.

Participants in the prospective study were aged about 18 to 100 years, lived in 24 United States geographic areas, and enrolled through a virtual design. To assign participants to cohorts, the prospective study relied on clinical history that participants themselves reported in a screening survey and a study questionnaire. ImmuneRACE Cohort 3 recovered participants were defined by two consecutive negative NP/OP PCR tests, healthcare professional clearance, or symptom resolution. In the prospective study, mobile phlebotomists collected whole blood, serum and a nasopharyngeal or oropharyngeal swab from each participant. Participants in the prospective study had the option to provide additional blood draws and questionnaires over a roughly two-month period. Blood samples from the prospective study were shipped frozen or at room temperature prior to DNA extraction. What the work shows at the level of the full study, not this receptor alone: Clinical and demographic metadata were provided uncurated, with the amount varying by source and participant.

The CDR3 runs 14 amino acids, cysteine and phenylalanine included. Only CDR3 DNA remains: 42 bases, in frame from the first base. V and J are truncated by 1 base and 10 bases respectively, leaving an intervening sequence of 11 bases. The germline V gene encodes CDR1 MGHRA and CDR2 YSYEKL. TCRbeta CDR3 regions were amplified from genomic DNA by means of the immunoSEQ Assay, a bias-controlled multiplex PCR. The study's own analysis went as follows. Nucleated cell counts per sample were estimated from amplification of reference gene primers within the assay. Sequence reads were collapsed and filtered to measure the absolute abundance of every unique TCRbeta CDR3 rearrangement. For each sample, productive Simpson clonality was calculated as the square root of Simpson's diversity index over productive rearrangements. TCRdb obtained this table from immuneACCESS and retained in-frame rearrangements with V and J assigned. These tables miss some clones; where compared with another copy, unresolved V genes account for less than half of the shortfall, and the remainder is unexplained. D and trimming come from the DNA, and the V and J calls and clone size come from that table. This sample holds around 310,000 clones; about nine tenths were observed only once. The top ten clonotypes cover roughly a tenth of the sample.

As regards this clone: Its cognate antigen has yet to be identified. The record has no base qualities; no much larger clone is one base away.

The chain is assembled from TRBV4-1 and TRBJ1-6; TRBD1 could be the D gene, as 5 bases match. The TCR originated in a young woman who had recovered from COVID-19. Sequencing was done on a sample of PBMCs or T cells enriched from blood (not recorded which). The nucleotide sequence is TGCGCCAGCAGCCAAGTTGCGGGGGAATCACCCCTCCACTTT. Its coded protein is CASSQVAGESPLHF.